This T cell receptor beta chain came from a study of blood T cell repertoires in COVID-19 (dated by TCRdb to about 2020). Background on the whole study: The collaborator samples originated in the United States, Italy and Spain and spanned the acute and convalescent phases of COVID-19. The prospective study material was composed of cDNA or gDNA derived from T cells, B-cell-depleted T cells, or PBMCs. Deeply sampled blood TCRbeta repertoires from subjects exposed to, actively infected with, or recovered from COVID-19 were included in the dataset. The repertoires were made available in a free public database intended to serve as a resource for research on the immune response to SARS-CoV-2. The samples were drawn from two sources: the first 160 participants of the ongoing ImmuneRACE study, and 1,000 to 1,500 subjects contributed by 6 global collaborators. A de-identified subject ID, COVID-19 status, age in years and sex were almost always included in the sample metadata. Where available, HLA class I and class II types were taken from metadata supplied by the sample provider and were not determined by assay-based typing.

Of note for this clone: Its antigen has not been determined. Base quality data are lacking; no much larger clone is found one base away.

TCRbeta CDR3 regions were amplified from genomic DNA using the immunoSEQ Assay, a bias-controlled multiplex PCR. Processing in the source paper ran as follows. Within the assay, amplification of reference gene primers was used to estimate how many nucleated cells each sample contained. To quantify the absolute abundance of each unique TCRbeta CDR3 rearrangement, sequence reads were collapsed and filtered. Productive Simpson clonality was computed per sample as the square root of Simpson's diversity index over productive rearrangements. TCRdb limited this immuneACCESS table to in-frame rearrangements with V and J called. A share of clones is missing; checked studies link under half to unresolved V genes, and the rest is unexplained. For V, J and clone size, that table is used; D and trimming come from the DNA. The sample table shows approximately 400,000 clones, and approximately 88% are seen once. Roughly 1.2% of the sample comes from the top ten.

Study-level results and caveats: The quantity of clinical and demographic metadata differed by source and by participant and was supplied without curation.

Collaborating institutions collected whole blood in K2EDTA tubes following their own protocols. For TCRbeta analysis, collaborators shipped samples in one of three forms: frozen whole blood, isolated PBMCs, or DNA extracted from either of those sample types. This TCR derives from a man aged 35 to 55 with acute or convalescent COVID-19. Sequenced input: peripheral blood.

The CDR3: CASSLFGTGAYEQYF. The DNA sequence follows: TGTGCCAGCAGTTTATTTGGGACAGGCGCCTACGAGCAGTACTTC. Recombination joined TRBV27 with TRBJ2-7, with 8 middle bases fitting TRBD1. Trimmed from V: 1 base; trimmed from J: 2 bases; junction bases lacking a gene match: 4. There are 15 amino acids in the CDR3, from cysteine to phenylalanine inclusive. Only the CDR3 part of the read is kept: 45 bases, read in frame from the first base. CDR1 and CDR2 were assigned from the germline V gene (reference sequence) as MNHEY and SMNVEV.